Described below is a single T cell receptor beta chain sequence and its context. The sample belongs to a study of blood T cell repertoires in COVID-19. Study summary: The United States, Italy and Spain provided the acute and convalescent COVID-19 samples. The cDNA or gDNA used as material had been derived from T cells, B-cell-depleted T cells, or PBMCs.

In the original processing: For nucleated cells, counts were estimated from reference gene primer amplification. Sequencing used immunoSEQ multiplex PCR; TCRdb keeps in-frame clones, though not all of them. Clone size and the V and J calls come from that table; the DNA yielded D and trimming. This repertoire shows roughly 50,000 clones, just over 85% found once; its top ten account for 14%. The clonotype comes from a man between 70 and 80 years old with acute or convalescent COVID-19. Material: peripheral blood.

CDR3 coding DNA: TGTGCCACCAGCAGAGATAAGGGAGGGTATGGCTACACCTTC. This gives the protein CATSRDKGGYGYTF. The J gene is TRBJ1-2, the V gene TRBV15, with D unclear. This CDR3 region has 14 residues. The V gene's germline CDR1 is LNHNV and CDR2 YYDKDF (reference sequence). V lost 0 bases and J 5 bases, leaving 10 bases between the germline ends.